The T cell receptor beta chain under discussion was sequenced for a study of Graves' ophthalmopathy and Graves' hyperthyroidism. This CDR3 is built from 16 residues. Germline V gives CDR1 LGHNA, CDR2 YSLEER. The V end was cut by 4 bases, the J end by 2 bases, with 15 bases between. Study-wide points: For predicting ophthalmopathy progression, the model had about 66% sensitivity and 72.22% specificity.

The sequenced template was RNA, covering the TCR beta CDR3 region. First-round RT-PCR relied on HTBI primers, and a second-round multiplex PCR came next. TCRdb ran MiXCR on the multiplex PCR reads and lists one entry per CDR3 protein. The sample lists a few hundred thousand distinct CDR3 sequences; roughly 16% were seen once. This clonotype was recorded at least ten times. Its antigen is unknown. The specimen sequenced was peripheral blood. V usage is TRBV4-3 and J usage is TRBJ1-3; no clear D. This TCR came from an adult man with Graves' ophthalmopathy. CDR3 sequence reads: CASSPQAGKTGNTIYF. The DNA for the CDR3 is TGCGCCAGCAGCCCCCAAGCTGGGAAAACTGGAAACACCATATATTTT.